This TCR beta chain was found in a study of T cell repertoires and HLA-DP antigens. Concerning this clone: Its specificity is unknown.

V was clipped by 3 bases and J by 2 bases, with 10 bases between them. The CDR3 has 14 amino acids. Germline CDR1 and CDR2: LNHNV and YYDKDF (reference sequence). Assay: immunoSEQ multiplex PCR; the TCRdb copy retains only in-frame clones and omits some. The sample carries 65,000 to 90,000 clones, roughly 75% recorded once. The clonotype was recovered from a man aged 55 to 69 in good health and CMV-seronegative. This chain uses TRBV15 with TRBJ1-1; D ambiguous. Input material: CD4+ T cells from PBMCs. For the CDR3, the DNA is TGTGCCACCAGCAGCCCGGTCCGCAACACTGAAGCTTTCTTT. It yields the protein CATSSPVRNTEAFF.